One T cell receptor (beta chain) is described in this entry. The antigen remains undetermined. This record belongs to a study of OX40 agonist ivuxolimab in advanced cancers. Overall study: Previous treatment with anti-PD-1, anti-PD-L1 or anti-CTLA-4 therapy was allowed; 40% had received some.

Assay: immunoSEQ multiplex PCR; the TCRdb copy retains only in-frame clones and omits some. The table lists around 37,000 clones, roughly 81% of them singletons. Germline V lookup: CDR1 SGHRS, CDR2 YFSETQ. The CDR3 extends over 12 amino acids. Trimming pared 0 bases from V and 6 bases from J, leaving 7 bases between. Study conclusions and caveats: Partial responders treated at 0.1-3.0 mg/kg exhibited clonal expansion among the lowest measured. CD4+ and CD8+ T cells in blood underwent clonal expansion by week 6 at 0.1 to 3.0 mg/kg.

The chain carries TRBV5-1 and TRBJ2-7, with D unresolved. The TCR comes from an adult with an advanced solid tumor such as melanoma, head and neck, liver or kidney cancer. Here the sequenced sample was CD4+ or CD8+ T cells sorted from blood, taken in a trial of the OX40 agonist ivuxolimab. This chain's CDR3 is CASSLGSVEQYF. CDR3 DNA sequence: TGCGCCAGCAGCTTGGGTTCCGTCGAGCAGTACTTC.